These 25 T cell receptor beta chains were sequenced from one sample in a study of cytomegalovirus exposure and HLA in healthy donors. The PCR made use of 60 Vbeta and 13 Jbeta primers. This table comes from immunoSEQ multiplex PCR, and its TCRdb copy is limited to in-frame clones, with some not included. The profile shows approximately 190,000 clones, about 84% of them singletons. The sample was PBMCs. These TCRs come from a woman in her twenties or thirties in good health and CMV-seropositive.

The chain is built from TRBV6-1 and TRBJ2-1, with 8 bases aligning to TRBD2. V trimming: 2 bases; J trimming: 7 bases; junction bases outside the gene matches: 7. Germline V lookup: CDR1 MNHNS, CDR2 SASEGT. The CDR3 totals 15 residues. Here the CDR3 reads CASSETGGASNEQFF. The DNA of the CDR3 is TGTGCCAGCAGTGAAACGGGGGGGGCGTCTAATGAGCAGTTCTTC.

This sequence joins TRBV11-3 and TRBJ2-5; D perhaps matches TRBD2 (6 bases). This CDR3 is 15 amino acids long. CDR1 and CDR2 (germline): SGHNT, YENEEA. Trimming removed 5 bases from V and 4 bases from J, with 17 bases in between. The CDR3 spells CASSTSWLGGETQYF. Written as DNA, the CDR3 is TGTGCCAGCAGCACTTCCTGGTTGGGAGGAGAGACCCAGTACTTC.

The CDR3 loop reads CASHSWYDEQFF. CDR3 in DNA: TGTGCGTCCCACAGTTGGTACGATGAGCAGTTCTTC. J is TRBJ2-1 and V is TRBV19; no clear D. Germline values: CDR1 LNHDA, CDR2 SQIVND (reference sequence). The CDR3 consists of 12 residues. Looking up the rest from reference TRBV19 and TRBJ2-1 gives the full variable domain: DGGITQSPKYLFRKEGQNVTLSCEQNLNHDAMYWYRQDPGQGLRLIYYSQIVNDFQKGDIAEGYSVSREKKESFPLTVTSAQKNPTAFYLCASHSWYDEQFFGPGTRLTVL.

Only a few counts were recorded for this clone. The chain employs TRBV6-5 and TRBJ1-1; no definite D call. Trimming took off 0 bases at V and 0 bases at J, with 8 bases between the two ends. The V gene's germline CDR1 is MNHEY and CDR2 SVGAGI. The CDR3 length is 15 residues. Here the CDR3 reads CASSYSWRLNTEAFF. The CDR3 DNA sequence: TGTGCCAGCAGTTACTCTTGGCGGTTGAACACTGAAGCTTTCTTT.

The CDR3 DNA is TGTGCCAGTAGTGGGGCTGTCAATCAGCCCCAGCATTTT. It is translated as CASSGAVNQPQHF. The V call is TRBV19, the J call TRBJ1-5; maybe TRBD1 (5 bases). Germline loops: CDR1 LNHDA, CDR2 SQIVND (reference sequence). The CDR3 covers 13 residues. The V end lost 5 bases, the J end lost 3 bases, and 8 bases lay between the germline ends.

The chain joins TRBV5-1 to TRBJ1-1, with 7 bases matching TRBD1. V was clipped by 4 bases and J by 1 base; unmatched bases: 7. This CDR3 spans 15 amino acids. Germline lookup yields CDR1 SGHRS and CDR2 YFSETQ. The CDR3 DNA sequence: TGCGCCAGCAGCACCAGACAGGGTGGGAACACTGAAGCTTTCTTT. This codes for CASSTRQGGNTEAFF.

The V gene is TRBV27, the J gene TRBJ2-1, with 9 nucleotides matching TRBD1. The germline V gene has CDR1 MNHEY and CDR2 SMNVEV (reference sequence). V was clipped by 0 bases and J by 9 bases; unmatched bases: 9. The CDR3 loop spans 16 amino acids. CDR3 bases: TGTGCCAGCAGTTTATCGCCGAACAGGGGGCCTGTTGAGCAGTTCTTC. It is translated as CASSLSPNRGPVEQFF.

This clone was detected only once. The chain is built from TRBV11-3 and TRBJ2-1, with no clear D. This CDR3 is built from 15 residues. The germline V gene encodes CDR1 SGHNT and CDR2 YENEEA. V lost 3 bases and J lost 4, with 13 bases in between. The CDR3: CASSFSSTEYNEQFF. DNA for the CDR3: TGTGCCAGCAGCTTCTCGTCCACAGAATACAATGAGCAGTTCTTC.

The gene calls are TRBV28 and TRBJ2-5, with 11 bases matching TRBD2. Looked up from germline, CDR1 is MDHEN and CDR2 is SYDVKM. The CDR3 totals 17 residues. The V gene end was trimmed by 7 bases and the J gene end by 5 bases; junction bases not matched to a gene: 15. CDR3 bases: TGTGCCAGCACCCGCGGGACTAGCGGAGCCGCGGGTGAGACCCAGTACTTC. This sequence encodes CASTRGTSGAAGETQYF.

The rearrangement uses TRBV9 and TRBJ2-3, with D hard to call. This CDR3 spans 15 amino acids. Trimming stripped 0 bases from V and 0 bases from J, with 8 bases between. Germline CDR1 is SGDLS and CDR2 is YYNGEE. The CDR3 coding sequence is TGTGCCAGCAGCGTAGGCGTCTTGAGCACAGATACGCAGTATTTT. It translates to CASSVGVLSTDTQYF.

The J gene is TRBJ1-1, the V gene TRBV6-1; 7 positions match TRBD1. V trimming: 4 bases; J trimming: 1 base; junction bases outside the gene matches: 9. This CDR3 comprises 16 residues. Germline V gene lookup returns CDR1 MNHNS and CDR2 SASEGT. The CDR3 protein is CASSVDRVSGNTEAFF. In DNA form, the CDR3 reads TGTGCCAGCAGTGTCGACAGGGTCTCGGGGAACACTGAAGCTTTCTTT.

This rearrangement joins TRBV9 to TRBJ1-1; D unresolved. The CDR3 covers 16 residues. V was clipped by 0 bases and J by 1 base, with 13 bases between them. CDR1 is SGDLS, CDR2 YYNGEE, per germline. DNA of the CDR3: TGTGCCAGCAGCGTAGGTCCGAACAGCAAGAACACTGAAGCTTTCTTT. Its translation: CASSVGPNSKNTEAFF.

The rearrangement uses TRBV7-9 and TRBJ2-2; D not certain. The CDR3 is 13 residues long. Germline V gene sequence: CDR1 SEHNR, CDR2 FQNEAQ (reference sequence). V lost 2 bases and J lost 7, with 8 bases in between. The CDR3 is CASSLWQIGELFF. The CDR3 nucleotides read TGTGCCAGCAGCTTATGGCAGATCGGGGAGCTGTTTTTT. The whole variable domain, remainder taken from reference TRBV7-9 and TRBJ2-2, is DTGVSQNPRHKITKRGQNVTFRCDPISEHNRLYWYRQTLGQGPEFLTYFQNEAQLEKSRLLSDRFSAERPKGSFSTLEIQRTEQGDSAMYLCASSLWQIGELFFGEGSRLTVL.

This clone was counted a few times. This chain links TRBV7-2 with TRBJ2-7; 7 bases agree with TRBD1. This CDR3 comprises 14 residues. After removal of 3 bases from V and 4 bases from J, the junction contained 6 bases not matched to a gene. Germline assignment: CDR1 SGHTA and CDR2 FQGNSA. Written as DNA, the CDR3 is TGTGCCAGCAGCTTTACAGGGGCCTCATACGAGCAGTACTTC. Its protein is CASSFTGASYEQYF.

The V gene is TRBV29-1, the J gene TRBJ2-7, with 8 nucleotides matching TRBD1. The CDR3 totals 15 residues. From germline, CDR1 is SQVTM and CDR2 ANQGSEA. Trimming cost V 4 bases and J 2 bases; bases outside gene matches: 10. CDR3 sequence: CSVAEFNRGAYEQYF. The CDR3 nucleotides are TGCAGCGTTGCTGAATTTAACAGGGGGGCCTACGAGCAGTACTTC.

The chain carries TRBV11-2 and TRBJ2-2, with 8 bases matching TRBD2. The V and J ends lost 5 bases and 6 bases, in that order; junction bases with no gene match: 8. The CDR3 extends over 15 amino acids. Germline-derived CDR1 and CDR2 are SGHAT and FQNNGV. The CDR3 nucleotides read TGTGCCAGCAGCAGGGGTAGCGGGGCTTCCGGGGAGCTGTTTTTT. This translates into CASSRGSGASGELFF.

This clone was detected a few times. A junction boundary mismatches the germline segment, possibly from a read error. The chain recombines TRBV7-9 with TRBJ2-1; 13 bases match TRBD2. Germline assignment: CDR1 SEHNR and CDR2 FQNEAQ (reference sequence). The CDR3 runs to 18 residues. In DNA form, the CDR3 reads TGTTCCAGCAGCGGGGGGACTAGCGGGATCCTCTCCTACAATGAGCAGTTCTTC. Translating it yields CSSSGGTSGILSYNEQFF.

CDR3 sequence reads: CASSESVIGPGLMEAFF. CDR3 bases: TGCGCCAGCAGTGAGTCAGTTATAGGACCGGGATTGATGGAAGCTTTCTTT. The chain links TRBV10-1 to TRBJ1-1, with D unclear. CDR3 length: 17 residues. The germline gives CDR1 WNHNN, CDR2 SYGVQD (reference sequence). V lost 0 bases and J lost 8, with 22 bases in between.

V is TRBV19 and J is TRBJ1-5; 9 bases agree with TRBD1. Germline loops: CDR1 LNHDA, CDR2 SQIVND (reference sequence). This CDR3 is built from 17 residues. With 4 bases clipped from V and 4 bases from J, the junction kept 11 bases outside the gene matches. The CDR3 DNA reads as TGTGCCAGTAGTAGAGAAACAGGGGGCCTTGAGAATCAGCCCCAGCATTTT. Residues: CASSRETGGLENQPQHF.

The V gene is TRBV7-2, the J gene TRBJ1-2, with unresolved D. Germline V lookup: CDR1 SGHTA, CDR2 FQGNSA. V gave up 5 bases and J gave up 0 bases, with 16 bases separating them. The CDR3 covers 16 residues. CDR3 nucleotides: TGTGCCAGCAGCCCCGACGGAGGTGGAGCTAACTATGGCTACACCTTC. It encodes CASSPDGGGANYGYTF.

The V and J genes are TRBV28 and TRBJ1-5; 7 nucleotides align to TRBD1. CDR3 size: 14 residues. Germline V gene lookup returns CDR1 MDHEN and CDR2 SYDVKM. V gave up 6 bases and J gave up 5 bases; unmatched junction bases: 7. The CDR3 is CASRRRTGDQPQHF. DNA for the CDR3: TGTGCCAGCAGGCGCAGGACAGGAGATCAGCCCCAGCATTTT.

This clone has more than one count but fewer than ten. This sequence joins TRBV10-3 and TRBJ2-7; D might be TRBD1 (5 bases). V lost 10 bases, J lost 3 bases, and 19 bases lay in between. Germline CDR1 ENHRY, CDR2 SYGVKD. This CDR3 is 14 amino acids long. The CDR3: CASRPGAGIYEQYF. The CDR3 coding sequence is TGTGCCAGCCGACCAGGCGCAGGGATCTACGAGCAGTACTTC.

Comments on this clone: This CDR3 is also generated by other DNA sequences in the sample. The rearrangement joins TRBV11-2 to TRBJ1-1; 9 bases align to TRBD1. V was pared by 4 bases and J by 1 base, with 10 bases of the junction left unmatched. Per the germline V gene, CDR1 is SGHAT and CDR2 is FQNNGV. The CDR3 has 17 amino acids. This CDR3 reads CASSWGTGMRGNTEAFF. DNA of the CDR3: TGTGCCAGCAGCTGGGGGACAGGGATGAGAGGGAACACTGAAGCTTTCTTT. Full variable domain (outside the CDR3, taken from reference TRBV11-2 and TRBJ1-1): EAGVAQSPRYKIIEKRQSVAFWCNPISGHATLYWYQQILGQGPKLLIQFQNNGVVDDSQLPKDRFSAERLKGVDSTLKIQPAKLEDSAVYLCASSWGTGMRGNTEAFFGQGTRLTVV.

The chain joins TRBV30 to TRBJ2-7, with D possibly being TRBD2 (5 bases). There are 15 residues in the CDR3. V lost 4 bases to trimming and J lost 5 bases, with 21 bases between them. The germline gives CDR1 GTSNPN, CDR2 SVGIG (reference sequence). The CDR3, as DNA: TGTGCCTGGAATTTGGGAGCTTCCGAGAGCAACGAGCAGTACTTC. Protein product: CAWNLGASESNEQYF. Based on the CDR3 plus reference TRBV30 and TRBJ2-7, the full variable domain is SQTIHQWPATLVQPVGSPLSLECTVEGTSNPNLYWYRQAAGRGLQLLFYSVGIGQISSEVPQNLSASRPQDRQFILSSKKLLLSDSGFYLCAWNLGASESNEQYFGPGTRLTVT.

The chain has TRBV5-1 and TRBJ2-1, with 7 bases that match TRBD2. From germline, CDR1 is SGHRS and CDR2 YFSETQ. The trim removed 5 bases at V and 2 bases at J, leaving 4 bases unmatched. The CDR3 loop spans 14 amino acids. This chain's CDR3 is CASRVAGAYNEQFF. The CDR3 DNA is TGCGCCAGCAGGGTGGCGGGGGCCTACAATGAGCAGTTCTTC.